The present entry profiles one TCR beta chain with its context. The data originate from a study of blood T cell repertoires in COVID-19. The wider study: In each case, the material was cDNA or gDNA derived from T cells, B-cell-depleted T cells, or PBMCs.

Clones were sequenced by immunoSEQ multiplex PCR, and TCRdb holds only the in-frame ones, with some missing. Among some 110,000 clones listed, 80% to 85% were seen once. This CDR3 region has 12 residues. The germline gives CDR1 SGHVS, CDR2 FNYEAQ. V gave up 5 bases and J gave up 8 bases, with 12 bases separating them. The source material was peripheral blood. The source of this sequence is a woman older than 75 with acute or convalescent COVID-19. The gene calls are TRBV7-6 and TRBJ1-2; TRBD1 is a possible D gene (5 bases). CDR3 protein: CASSPGGSGYTF. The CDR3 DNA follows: TGTGCCAGCAGCCCCGGGGGTTCAGGCTACACCTTC.